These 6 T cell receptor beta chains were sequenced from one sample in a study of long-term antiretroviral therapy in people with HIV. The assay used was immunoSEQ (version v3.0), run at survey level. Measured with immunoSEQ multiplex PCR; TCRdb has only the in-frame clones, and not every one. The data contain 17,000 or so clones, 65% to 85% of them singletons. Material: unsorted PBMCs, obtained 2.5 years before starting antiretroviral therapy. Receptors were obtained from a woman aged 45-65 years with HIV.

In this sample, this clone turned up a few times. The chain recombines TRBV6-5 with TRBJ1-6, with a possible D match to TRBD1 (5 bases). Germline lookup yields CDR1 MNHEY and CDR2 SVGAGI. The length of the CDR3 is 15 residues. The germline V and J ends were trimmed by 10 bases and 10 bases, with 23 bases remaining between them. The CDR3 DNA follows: TGTGCCACATACCCATCCGGGGCGGGAGGATCACCCCTCCACTTT. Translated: CATYPSGAGGSPLHF.

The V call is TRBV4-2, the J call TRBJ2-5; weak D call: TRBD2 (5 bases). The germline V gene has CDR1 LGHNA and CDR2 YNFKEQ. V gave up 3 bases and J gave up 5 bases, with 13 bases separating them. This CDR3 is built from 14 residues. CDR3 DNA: TGTGCCAGCAGCCAGCGAGGGCTATCGGAGACCCAGTACTTC. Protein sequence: CASSQRGLSETQYF.

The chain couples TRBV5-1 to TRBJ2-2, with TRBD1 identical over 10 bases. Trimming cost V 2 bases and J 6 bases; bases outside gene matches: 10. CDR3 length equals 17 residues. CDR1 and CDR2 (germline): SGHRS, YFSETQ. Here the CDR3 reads CASSFRDRGSSAGELFF. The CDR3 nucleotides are TGCGCCAGCAGCTTTCGGGACAGGGGATCTTCCGCCGGGGAGCTGTTTTTT. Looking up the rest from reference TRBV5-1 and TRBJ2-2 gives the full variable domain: KAGVTQTPRYLIKTRGQQVTLSCSPISGHRSVSWYQQTPGQGLQFLFEYFSETQRNKGNFPGRFSGRQFSNSRSEMNVSTLELGDSALYLCASSFRDRGSSAGELFFGEGSRLTVL.

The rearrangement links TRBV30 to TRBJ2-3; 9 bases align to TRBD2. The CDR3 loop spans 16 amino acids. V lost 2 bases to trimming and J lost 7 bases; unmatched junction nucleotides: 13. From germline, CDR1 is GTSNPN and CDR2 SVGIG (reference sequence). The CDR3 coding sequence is TGTGCCTGGAGTCCCCTCCTCGCGGGGGGGTCCCATACGCAGTATTTT. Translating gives CAWSPLLAGGSHTQYF.

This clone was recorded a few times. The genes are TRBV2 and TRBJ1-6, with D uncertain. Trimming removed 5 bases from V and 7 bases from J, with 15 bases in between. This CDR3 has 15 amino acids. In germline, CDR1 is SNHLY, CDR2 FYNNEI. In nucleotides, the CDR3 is TGTGCCAGCAGTCTATACCCGGGCGGCAATTCACCCCTCCACTTT. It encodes CASSLYPGGNSPLHF.

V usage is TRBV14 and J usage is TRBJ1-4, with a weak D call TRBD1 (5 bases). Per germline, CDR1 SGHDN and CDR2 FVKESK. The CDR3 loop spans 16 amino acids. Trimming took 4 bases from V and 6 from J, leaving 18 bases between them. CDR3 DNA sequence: TGTGCCAGCAGCCGACGGACCCCGATGGGGCATGAAAAACTGTTTTTT. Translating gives CASSRRTPMGHEKLFF.